The rows below give T cell receptor beta chains drawn from one sample of a study of blood T cells in healthy people across ages. Using its own MiXCR run on the 5' RACE reads, TCRdb lists one record per CDR3 protein. The sample lists some 940,000 distinct CDR3 sequences, under 35% seen once, with approximately 10% in the top ten. Another study also made use of these data, one on T cells of mothers and their children.

Sequencing was carried out using blood. These receptors all come from a woman in her thirties or forties in good health. The CDR3 runs from the conserved cysteine through the conserved F or W. The D gene is left open where the match is weak. Not all rows give a size; the values are once, few, many and, for expanded clones, a class.

TRBJ2-1 NA TRBV9 many TGTGCCAGCACCGATACCTACAATGAGCAGTTCTTC CASTDTYNEQFF
TRBJ2-3 NA TRBV20-1 many TGCAGTGCTAGGGGGGCCCCCACAGATACGCAGTATTTT CSARGAPTDTQYF
TRBJ2-7 TRBD1 TRBV20-1 many TGCAGTGCTAGAGCGGGGGACAGGGCCCCCTACGAGCAGTACTTC CSARAGDRAPYEQYF
TRBJ1-1 NA TRBV5-1 NA TGCGCCAGCAGCTTGGACCAGACGAACACTGAAGCTTTCTTT CASSLDQTNTEAFF
TRBJ1-4 TRBD1 TRBV10-3 NA TGTGCCATCAGTGACACGACAGGGAGGGAAAAACTGTTTTTT CAISDTTGREKLFF
TRBJ1-1 TRBD1 TRBV2 few TGTGCCAGCAGAGTAGACAGGGGCGACACTGAAGCTTTCTTT CASRVDRGDTEAFF
TRBJ2-1 NA TRBV3-1 NA TGTGCCAGCAGTAAACAGGAACCTGTAAGCTCCTACAATGAGCAGTTCTTC CASSKQEPVSSYNEQFF
TRBJ1-1 NA TRBV5-1 NA TGCGCCAGCAGCCCACGGTGGGGGCCAGAGAACACTGAAGCTTTCTTT CASSPRWGPENTEAFF
TRBJ1-3 TRBD1 TRBV7-2 NA TGTGCCCAGGGGGCAGGGGATGGAAACACCATATATTTT CAQGAGDGNTIYF
TRBJ1-6 TRBD1 TRBV4-1 few TGCGCCAGCAGCCAAGATCCGGGGACAGCCACTAAAAATTCACCCCTCCACTTT CASSQDPGTATKNSPLHF
TRBJ2-7 NA TRBV5-1 NA TGCGCCAGCAGCGGGGACGGCGGGAAGACCTACGAGCAGTACTTC CASSGDGGKTYEQYF
TRBJ2-3 TRBD2 TRBV3-1 few TGTGCCAGCAGCCAAGATCCGCGAGCGGGGAGCACAGATACGCAGTATTTT CASSQDPRAGSTDTQYF
TRBJ2-3 NA TRBV7-2 NA TGTGCCAGCAGCTTAGCGCGGCAAAGCACAGATACGCAGTATTTT CASSLARQSTDTQYF
TRBJ2-5 NA TRBV9 few TGTGCCAGCAGCCTAGAGGGGCTTGGCGCCCAGTACTTC CASSLEGLGAQYF
TRBJ2-7 NA TRBV7-9 NA TGTGCCAGCAGCTTGATGACAGCGTCGGGCGAGCAGTACTTC CASSLMTASGEQYF
TRBJ2-7 NA TRBV3-1 many TGTGCCAGCAGCCAAGCTACCCACGAGCAGTACTTC CASSQATHEQYF
TRBJ2-3 NA TRBV28 NA TGTGCCAGCAGTTTGAGGGGTTTCACAGATACGCAGTATTTT CASSLRGFTDTQYF
TRBJ2-3 TRBD1 TRBV28 NA TGTGCCAGCAGTCCCCCCAGGGGACAGGGCCATACGCAGTATTTT CASSPPRGQGHTQYF
TRBJ2-3 TRBD2 TRBV20-1 many TGCAGTGCTAGATCTGGACTAGCGGGGGGCGCCCCCTCAGATACGCAGTATTTT CSARSGLAGGAPSDTQYF
TRBJ2-3 NA TRBV7-7 many TGTGCTAGCAGCTTAGGTACTAGCTTGTCCGGGGATACACAGTATTTT CASSLGTSLSGDTQYF
TRBJ1-1 NA TRBV7-8 many TGTGCCAGCAGCTTATCAGCCGGCCAAAACACTGAAGCTTTCTTT CASSLSAGQNTEAFF
TRBJ1-2 NA TRBV20-1 many TGCAGTGCTAATAAAGGTTCGAACTATGGCTACACCTTC CSANKGSNYGYTF
TRBJ1-2 NA TRBV7-2 NA TGTGCCAGCAGCTTAGGGCAGCGAGACTATGGCTACACCTTC CASSLGQRDYGYTF
TRBJ2-5 TRBD1 TRBV9 many TGTGCCAGCAGCCCCCACGGACAGGGATTGGAGACCCAGTACTTC CASSPHGQGLETQYF
TRBJ2-7 NA TRBV28 NA TGTGCCAGCAGTGTTGACACGGGCTACGAGCAGTACTTC CASSVDTGYEQYF
TRBJ1-2 NA TRBV29-1 once TGCAGCGTTGCGGCAGGGGTAAACTATGGCTACACCTTC CSVAAGVNYGYTF
TRBJ2-3 NA TRBV12-3/TRBV12-4 NA TGTGCCAGCACCCCGGGACTTGGAGGGGGCACAGATGCGCAGTATTTT CASTPGLGGGTDAQYF
TRBJ2-7 NA TRBV5-1 many TGCGCCAGCAGCCCGACGGAATTAAAAGCCTCCTACGAGCAGTACTTC CASSPTELKASYEQYF
TRBJ2-1 TRBD1 TRBV20-1 many TGCAGTGCTCAGTCGAGGACAGGGTATTACAATGAGCAGTTCTTC CSAQSRTGYYNEQFF
TRBJ2-2 NA TRBV29-1 NA TGCAGCGTTGTAGTCTCAACTCCCAACACCGGGAAGCTGTTTTTT CSVVVSTPNTGKLFF
TRBJ1-2 NA TRBV7-2 few TGTGCCAGCAGCTTAGCACGTGGGGCAGCCTATGGCTACACCTTC CASSLARGAAYGYTF
TRBJ1-1 TRBD1 TRBV3-1 few TGTGCCAGCAGCCTGGGACAGGCGTCATCTGAAGCTTTCTTT CASSLGQASSEAFF
TRBJ2-1 NA TRBV7-2 NA TGTGCCAGCAGCTTAAGCGGTTACTCCTACAATGAGCAGTTCTTC CASSLSGYSYNEQFF
TRBJ1-4 TRBD1 TRBV6-5 many TGTGCCAGCAGTTACTCGGACAGGGTTGAAAAACTGTTTTTT CASSYSDRVEKLFF
TRBJ2-5 NA TRBV18 few TGTGCCAGCTCAGTGGCCCTTCAAGAGACCCAGTACTTC CASSVALQETQYF
TRBJ1-2 NA TRBV28 NA TGTGCCAGCAGTTTGTTAGTAGCTAACTATGGCTACACCTTC CASSLLVANYGYTF
TRBJ1-2 TRBD1 TRBV28 few TGTGCCAGCAGTTTAAGTATCAACCGGGACAGGATCAATGGCTACACCTTC CASSLSINRDRINGYTF
TRBJ2-5 TRBD2 TRBV20-1 many TGCAGTGCTAGAGGGGGTAGCGGGGGCCGGGAGACCCAGTACTTC CSARGGSGGRETQYF
TRBJ1-4 NA TRBV28 NA TGTGCCAGCGGCCTGGTCACAACTAATGAAAAACTGTTTTTT CASGLVTTNEKLFF
TRBJ2-2 NA TRBV7-2 few TGTGCCAGCAGCTTAGCGGCGGGCGGGGAGCTGTTTTTT CASSLAAGGELFF
TRBJ1-2 NA TRBV7-8 NA TGTGCCAGCAGCTTACAGAGTACCGCTAACTATGGCTACACCTTC CASSLQSTANYGYTF
TRBJ2-1 TRBD2 TRBV28 NA TGTGCCAGCAGTTTGCCCCACCGGCTAGCGGGGACAAATGAGCAGTTCTTC CASSLPHRLAGTNEQFF
TRBJ2-1 TRBD2 TRBV29-1 few TGCAGCGTTGATTCGGCTAGCGGGAGGAATGAGCAGTTCTTC CSVDSASGRNEQFF
TRBJ2-1 TRBD2 TRBV7-2 few TGTGCCAGCAGCTTAACCGGACTAGCGGGGGCCCTCAGCTCCTACAATGAGCAGTTCTTC CASSLTGLAGALSSYNEQFF
TRBJ2-5 NA TRBV4-3 few TGCGCCAGCAGCCAAGCTAGGGGGGGGGCGTTAGAGACCCAGTACTTC CASSQARGGALETQYF